This T cell receptor (beta chain) was sequenced for a study of ipilimumab plus nivolumab after autologous stem cell transplantation. The protocol was immunoSEQ multiplex PCR, while the TCRdb copy is restricted to in-frame clones and leaves out a portion. This sample has some 25,000 clones, with 70% to 90% found just once. The sample was PBMCs, taken in a trial of ipilimumab plus nivolumab as post-transplant consolidation. The receptor's source is a male donor with diffuse large B-cell lymphoma.

The CDR3 sequence is CASSLEASSYTDTQYF. CDR3 in DNA: TGTGCCAGCAGCTTGGAGGCCAGCAGCTACACAGATACGCAGTATTTT. The genes are TRBV5-6 and TRBJ2-3; no definite D call. This CDR3 spans 16 amino acids. Trimming stripped 0 bases from V and 2 bases from J, with 13 bases between. Looked up from germline, CDR1 is SGHDT and CDR2 is YYEEEE.